Below are 26 T cell receptor beta chains sequenced from a single sample in a study of OX40 agonist ivuxolimab in advanced cancers. Sequencing was performed with immunoSEQ multiplex PCR; in TCRdb, only in-frame clones are kept and a portion is missing. The sample consists of about 82,000 clones, around 78% of them appearing once. The sequencing here drew on CD4+ or CD8+ T cells sorted from blood, taken in a trial of the OX40 agonist ivuxolimab. These receptors came from an adult with an advanced solid tumor such as melanoma, head and neck, liver or kidney cancer.

The chain joins TRBV7-9 to TRBJ1-4; D is ambiguous. Germline CDR1 reads SEHNR; CDR2 reads FQNEAQ (reference sequence). The CDR3 loop spans 14 amino acids. Trimming removed 3 bases from V and 2 bases from J, with 7 bases in between. CDR3 sequence (DNA): TGTGCCAGCAGCTTCATACCTACTAATGAAAAACTGTTTTTT. Its protein is CASSFIPTNEKLFF.

The rearrangement links TRBV7-9 to TRBJ1-2, with no clear D. Looked up from germline, CDR1 is SEHNR and CDR2 is FQNEAQ (reference sequence). V lost 3 bases and J lost 8, with 10 bases in between. The CDR3 sequence is 12 residues long. The CDR3 loop is CASSFQMGGYTF. CDR3 nucleotides: TGTGCCAGCAGCTTTCAAATGGGGGGCTACACCTTC.

The V call is TRBV30, the J call TRBJ1-3; D uncertain. Germline V gives CDR1 GTSNPN, CDR2 SVGIG (reference sequence). CDR3 size: 12 residues. V was cut by 2 bases and J by 9 bases, with 11 bases left in between. The CDR3 sequence: CAWSRTDGTIYF. The CDR3 DNA reads TGTGCCTGGAGTAGGACGGACGGCACCATATATTTT.

V is TRBV11-2 and J is TRBJ2-1, with D tentatively TRBD2 (6 bases). Trimming left V 0 bases short and J 4 bases short, with 13 bases between. This CDR3 is 16 amino acids long. The germline V gene has CDR1 SGHAT and CDR2 FQNNGV. The CDR3 nucleotides read TGTGCCAGCAGCTTAGAGTTTGGCGGGGCTTACAATGAGCAGTTCTTC. This translates into CASSLEFGGAYNEQFF.

This clone appeared a single time. The V and J genes are TRBV7-2 and TRBJ1-1, with 8 positions matching TRBD1. In germline, CDR1 is SGHTA, CDR2 FQGNSA. Trimming at V came to 5 bases and at J to 5 bases, leaving 7 bases not matched to a gene. This CDR3 has 14 amino acids. The CDR3 spells CASSPRQGRTEAFF. CDR3 in DNA: TGTGCCAGCAGCCCACGACAGGGGAGGACTGAAGCTTTCTTT. The full variable domain, rest sourced from reference TRBV7-2 and TRBJ1-1, is GAGVSQSPSNKVTEKGKDVELRCDPISGHTALYWYRQSLGQGLEFLIYFQGNSAPDKSGLPSDRFSAERTGGSVSTLTIQRTQQEDSAVYLCASSPRQGRTEAFFGQGTRLTVV.

The chain links TRBV6-1 to TRBJ1-3; perhaps TRBD1 as D (6 bases). V was clipped by 3 bases and J by 0 bases, with 12 bases between them. The V gene's germline CDR1 is MNHNS and CDR2 SASEGT. CDR3 length: 16 residues. The CDR3, as DNA: TGTGCCAGCAGTGAGCCCTCAGGGGACTCTGGAAACACCATATATTTT. Its protein is CASSEPSGDSGNTIYF.

V and J are TRBV7-8 and TRBJ2-2; D unresolved. The CDR3 loop spans 12 amino acids. V was cut by 4 bases and J by 6 bases, with 6 bases left in between. Germline V gives CDR1 SGHVS, CDR2 FQNEAQ. The CDR3 DNA reads as TGTGCCAGCAGCTCCCCCGCCGGGGAGCTGTTTTTT. It is translated as CASSSPAGELFF.

This clone was seen just once. This chain connects TRBV5-1 to TRBJ2-1, with 8 bases lining up with TRBD1. The CDR3 is 14 residues long. Germline values: CDR1 SGHRS, CDR2 YFSETQ. Trimming at V came to 4 bases and at J to 6 bases, leaving 6 bases not matched to a gene. The CDR3 region has the DNA TGCGCCAGCAGCAACGGGGACAGGCTCAATGAGCAGTTCTTC. Its translation is CASSNGDRLNEQFF.

The chain recombines TRBV7-3 with TRBJ2-5; 10 bases line up with TRBD1. Germline V gene data show CDR1 as SGHTA and CDR2 as FQGTGA. The CDR3 loop spans 15 amino acids. The V segment lost 4 bases and the J segment 4 bases; nucleotides outside the gene matches: 6. CDR3 sequence: CASSSRTGGGETQYF. The CDR3 region has the DNA TGTGCCAGCAGCTCACGGACAGGGGGTGGAGAGACCCAGTACTTC.

The V call is TRBV12-5, the J call TRBJ1-1; the D gene is possibly TRBD1 (5 bases). The CDR3 extends over 15 amino acids. Germline CDR1 LGHNT, CDR2 FRNRAP. The V end was cut by 1 base, the J end by 3 bases, with 12 bases between. CDR3 sequence reads: CASGLGDPSDTEAFF. The CDR3 DNA reads TGTGCTAGTGGTTTGGGGGACCCCTCGGACACTGAAGCTTTCTTT.

The chain links TRBV5-1 to TRBJ1-1; no reliable D call. Germline-derived CDR1 and CDR2 are SGHRS and YFSETQ. Trimming stripped 4 bases from V and 1 base from J, with 11 bases between. This CDR3 spans 14 amino acids. CDR3 protein: CASSPERGNTEAFF. The DNA for the CDR3 is TGCGCCAGCAGCCCCGAGCGGGGGAACACTGAAGCTTTCTTT.

The chain employs TRBV2 and TRBJ1-5; D is uncertain. In germline, CDR1 is SNHLY, CDR2 FYNNEI. The V and J ends lost 7 bases and 1 base respectively, with 14 bases between them. CDR3 length: 15 amino acids. CDR3 sequence reads: CASTWGRPSNQPQHF. The CDR3 bases are TGTGCCAGCACTTGGGGTAGACCGAGCAATCAGCCCCAGCATTTT.

V and J are TRBV9 and TRBJ1-3, with a possible D match to TRBD1 (5 bases). Trimming shortened V by 1 base and J by 0 bases, and 8 bases separated the two germline ends. The CDR3 has 15 residues. Germline CDR1 reads SGDLS; CDR2 reads YYNGEE. The CDR3 here is CASSVSDSSGNTIYF. The CDR3 nucleotides are TGTGCCAGCAGCGTATCTGACAGCTCTGGAAACACCATATATTTT.

The chain employs TRBV5-1 and TRBJ2-1, with TRBD2 identical over 7 bases. Germline CDR1 is SGHRS and CDR2 is YFSETQ. The CDR3 length is 16 residues. V lost 1 base to trimming and J lost 5 bases; unmatched junction nucleotides: 9. CDR3 in amino acids: CASSLFSAGSNNEQFF. The CDR3 DNA sequence: TGCGCCAGCAGCTTGTTTTCAGCGGGGAGCAACAATGAGCAGTTCTTC.

This clone appeared a few times. The chain links TRBV7-9 to TRBJ1-3; no firm D call. The length of the CDR3 is 15 residues. Germline-derived CDR1 and CDR2 are SEHNR and FQNEAQ (reference sequence). V lost 4 bases, J lost 0 bases, and 10 bases lay in between. CDR3 protein: CASSSRSLSGNTIYF. CDR3 DNA: TGTGCCAGCAGCTCCCGCAGTCTCTCTGGAAACACCATATATTTT. Filled out from reference TRBV7-9 and TRBJ1-3, the complete variable domain reads DTGVSQNPRHKITKRGQNVTFRCDPISEHNRLYWYRQTLGQGPEFLTYFQNEAQLEKSRLLSDRFSAERPKGSFSTLEIQRTEQGDSAMYLCASSSRSLSGNTIYFGEGSWLTVV.

The rearrangement links TRBV2 to TRBJ1-3, with D possibly being TRBD1 (5 bases). V shed 7 bases and J shed 4 bases, with 29 bases lying between them. The CDR3 contains 19 residues. Germline loops: CDR1 SNHLY, CDR2 FYNNEI. CDR3 DNA: TGTGCCAGCATCCCAACCGGGACGTCTGGCCCCCCTTACGGAAACACCATATATTTT. This translates into CASIPTGTSGPPYGNTIYF.

The gene calls are TRBV6-5 and TRBJ1-2; TRBD1 might be the D (5 bases). CDR1 is MNHEY and CDR2 is SVGAGI in the germline V gene. The CDR3 sequence is 15 residues long. Trimming removed 7 bases at V and 5 bases at J, with 20 bases between. The CDR3 bases are TGTGCCAGCACCTTACAACCGGGCAGGGCGTATGGCTACACCTTC. Encoded protein: CASTLQPGRAYGYTF.

The rearrangement links TRBV5-4 to TRBJ2-3; a weak D match, TRBD2 (5 bases). CDR1 is SGHNT, CDR2 YYREEE, per germline (reference sequence). The CDR3 runs to 16 residues. V was shortened by 4 bases and J by 4 bases, with 19 bases between the two germline ends. CDR3 sequence (DNA): TGTGCCAGCAGCGGGTCACCGGGGTTTGGAGCAGATACGCAGTATTTT. This codes for CASSGSPGFGADTQYF.

The V call is TRBV7-8, the J call TRBJ2-3, with TRBD2 matching over 12 bases. Germline V gives CDR1 SGHVS, CDR2 FQNEAQ. This CDR3 region has 16 residues. The J segment lost 6 bases and the V segment lost 4 bases, leaving 8 bases of the junction unmatched. The CDR3 loop reads CASSSGLAGLSDTQYF. DNA for the CDR3: TGTGCCAGCAGCTCCGGACTAGCGGGGTTGTCGGATACGCAGTATTTT.

The chain couples TRBV9 to TRBJ1-4; no firm D call. This CDR3 is built from 14 residues. Germline CDR1 and CDR2: SGDLS and YYNGEE. V was pared by 4 bases and J by 0 bases, with 7 bases between. In nucleotides, the CDR3 is TGTGCCAGCAGCCAGACGACAACTAATGAAAAACTGTTTTTT. It yields the protein CASSQTTTNEKLFF. The full variable domain, its missing parts supplied by reference TRBV9 and TRBJ1-4, is DSGVTQTPKHLITATGQRVTLRCSPRSGDLSVYWYQQSLDQGLQFLIQYYNGEERAKGNILERFSAQQFPDLHSELNLSSLELGDSALYFCASSQTTTNEKLFFGSGTQLSVL.

The chain recombines TRBV19 with TRBJ1-2; D remains unclear. Looked up from germline, CDR1 is LNHDA and CDR2 is SQIVND (reference sequence). Trimming stripped 1 base from V and 0 bases from J, with 12 bases between. This CDR3 region has 16 residues. The DNA of the CDR3 is TGTGCCAGTAGTATAGTATCCAGGACCACTAACTATGGCTACACCTTC. Translating it yields CASSIVSRTTNYGYTF.

This clone was detected only a few times. The rearrangement links TRBV6-1 to TRBJ2-7; either TRBD1 or TRBD2 may fit D (5 bases each). Germline CDR1 is MNHNS and CDR2 is SASEGT. This CDR3 is 15 amino acids long. Between the trimmed V and J ends, which lost 3 bases and 1 base, there was a span of 13 bases. The CDR3 DNA follows: TGTGCCAGCAGTGATATCGGGACGGGTTCCTACGAGCAGTACTTC. It specifies CASSDIGTGSYEQYF.

The chain employs TRBV5-1 and TRBJ2-1; D gene ambiguous. V lost 0 bases, J lost 6 bases, and 10 bases lay in between. Germline CDR1 is SGHRS and CDR2 is YFSETQ. This CDR3 is 14 amino acids long. Written as DNA, the CDR3 is TGCGCCAGCAGCTTGGATACGGGTAGCAATGAGCAGTTCTTC. Its protein is CASSLDTGSNEQFF.

The rearrangement links TRBV5-4 to TRBJ2-5; the D is unclear. V was clipped by 4 bases and J by 0 bases, with 7 bases between them. Germline CDR1 reads SGHNT; CDR2 reads YYREEE (reference sequence). This CDR3 contains 13 residues. In DNA, the CDR3 is TGTGCCAGCAGCCGGTCGTACCAAGAGACCCAGTACTTC. Amino acids: CASSRSYQETQYF.

This rearrangement joins TRBV30 to TRBJ1-3; no clear D. V gave up 4 bases and J gave up 0 bases, with 16 bases separating them. The germline V gene encodes CDR1 GTSNPN and CDR2 SVGIG (reference sequence). The CDR3 contains 16 residues. CDR3 in DNA: TGTGCCTGGAATTACCAGGTCCTCTCCTCTGGAAACACCATATATTTT. This translates into CAWNYQVLSSGNTIYF.

This clone was picked up one time. At one end the junction does not follow the germline gene, possibly because of a read error. This chain joins TRBV7-9 and TRBJ1-2; D gene ambiguous. The CDR3 spans 13 residues. CDR1 and CDR2 from the germline V gene are SEHNR and FQNEAQ (reference sequence). CDR3 protein: CASSTPGVSTSLF. The CDR3, as DNA: TGTGCCAGCAGTACCCCGGGCGTCTCCACATCTCTTTTC.